This TCR beta chain is from a study of blood T cell repertoires in COVID-19. Overall study: T cells, B-cell-depleted T cells, or PBMCs provided the cDNA or gDNA that served as material.

The CDR3 sequence is 18 residues long. J lost 0 bases, V lost 3 bases, and 11 bases had no gene match. Per the authors' pipeline: Reference gene primer amplification in the assay estimated nucleated cell counts. Repertoires were generated with immunoSEQ multiplex PCR, while TCRdb's copy carries only in-frame clones and drops some. The V and J calls and clone size come from that table; D and trimming were worked out from the DNA. There are about 89,000 clones in the sample; over 60% occur only once, and around 50% lies in the top ten. The sample holds one count of this clone. What was sequenced was peripheral blood. The sequence was obtained from a human donor in a cohort sampled during active COVID-19. The chain joins TRBV5-3 to TRBJ2-3; 9 positions agree with TRBD1. TRBV5-3 is placed among ORFs of uncertain function. The CDR3 DNA reads as TGTGCCAGAAGCTGCGGGACAGGGTTTAGATCTAGCACAGATACGCAGTATTTT. Protein: CARSCGTGFRSSTDTQYF.